This paragraph reports one T cell receptor (beta chain). The data are from a study of blood T cell repertoires in COVID-19. Germline trimming cut 1 base from V and 6 bases from J; bases unmatched to any gene: 2. Per the germline V gene, CDR1 is SQVTM and CDR2 is ANQGSEA. The CDR3 runs to 13 residues. The protocol was immunoSEQ multiplex PCR, while the TCRdb copy is restricted to in-frame clones and leaves out a portion. The data show under 200,000 clones, approximately 84% seen once. The V gene is TRBV29-1, the J gene TRBJ2-1; 8 nucleotides align to TRBD1. The receptor was derived from a woman aged 50 to 60 who had recovered from COVID-19. Sequencing used PBMCs or T cells enriched from blood (not recorded which). CDR3 residues: CSVEGDRRNEQFF. CDR3 bases: TGCAGCGTTGAAGGGGACAGGCGCAATGAGCAGTTCTTC.